Presented here are 13 T cell receptor beta chains from one specimen sequenced in a study of cytomegalovirus exposure and HLA in healthy donors. 13 Jbeta primers and 60 Vbeta primers were used for the PCR. Profiling relied on immunoSEQ multiplex PCR, and the TCRdb table lists in-frame clones only, not all of them. This table holds 200,000 or so clones, 60% to 80% found once. The sample taken for sequencing was PBMCs. The receptors come from a woman between 25 and 40 years old in good health and CMV-seronegative.

The chain has TRBV7-2 and TRBJ2-7, with D possibly being TRBD2 (6 bases). V lost 1 base, J lost 2 bases, and 12 bases lay in between. This CDR3 contains 15 residues. CDR1 SGHTA and CDR2 FQGNSA come from the germline V gene. The CDR3 spells CASSLGGGTTYEQYF. The CDR3 nucleotides read TGTGCCAGCAGCTTAGGTGGGGGGACCACCTACGAGCAGTACTTC. The full variable domain, with the rest looked up from reference TRBV7-2 and TRBJ2-7, is GAGVSQSPSNKVTEKGKDVELRCDPISGHTALYWYRQSLGQGLEFLIYFQGNSAPDKSGLPSDRFSAERTGGSVSTLTIQRTQQEDSAVYLCASSLGGGTTYEQYFGPGTRLTVT.

The chain combines TRBV5-1 with TRBJ2-3, with a weak D call TRBD2 (7 bases). The CDR3 sequence is 17 residues long. The ends were cut back, 0 bases at V and 2 bases at J, with 16 bases in the middle. Germline lookup yields CDR1 SGHRS and CDR2 YFSETQ. CDR3 in amino acids: CASSLVGGGGTTDTQYF. In DNA, the CDR3 is TGCGCCAGCAGCTTGGTTGGAGGGGGGGGTACCACAGATACGCAGTATTTT.

This clone was seen only once. The chain links TRBV5-1 to TRBJ2-5, with 12 bases matching TRBD2. The germline V gene has CDR1 SGHRS and CDR2 YFSETQ. V shed 5 bases, J shed 4 bases, and the junction held 6 bases outside the gene matches. CDR3 length equals 15 residues. The CDR3 protein is CASSSGLAGRETQYF. The CDR3 DNA follows: TGCGCCAGCAGTTCGGGACTAGCGGGCCGAGAGACCCAGTACTTC.

The chain has TRBV7-9 and TRBJ2-3; 10 bases fit TRBD1. Germline CDR1 is SEHNR and CDR2 is FQNEAQ (reference sequence). The CDR3 contains 15 residues. Germline trimming cut 6 bases from V and 2 bases from J; bases unmatched to any gene: 5. The CDR3 here is CASRVGQGITDTQYF. The CDR3 DNA sequence: TGTGCCAGCAGGGTGGGACAGGGGATCACAGATACGCAGTATTTT.

The chain joins TRBV11-3 to TRBJ2-7; TRBD1 agrees at 11 bases. The CDR3 spans 16 residues. V lost 0 bases and J lost 5; bases outside the gene matches: 6. The germline gives CDR1 SGHNT, CDR2 YENEEA. The CDR3 sequence is CASSLDSGQGAHEQYF. CDR3 in DNA: TGTGCCAGCAGCTTAGATAGCGGACAGGGGGCCCACGAGCAGTACTTC.

This chain joins TRBV7-9 and TRBJ2-2, with TRBD1 identical over 8 bases. The V gene's germline CDR1 is SEHNR and CDR2 FQNEAQ (reference sequence). There are 18 residues in the CDR3. Losses at the gene ends were 4 bases for V and 4 bases for J; bases not matched to a gene: 14. In DNA, the CDR3 is TGTGCCAGCAGCTCGACAGGGGAATTGTCACAAAGCACCGGGGAGCTGTTTTTT. It encodes CASSSTGELSQSTGELFF.

The chain uses TRBV19 and TRBJ1-4; 7 nucleotides match TRBD1. Germline CDR1 and CDR2: LNHDA and SQIVND (reference sequence). The J segment lost 8 bases and the V segment lost 5 bases, leaving 11 bases of the junction unmatched. This CDR3 has 15 residues. In DNA, the CDR3 is TGTGCCAGTAGTCCGGACAGGACGCCAGGGGAAAAACTGTTTTTT. This codes for CASSPDRTPGEKLFF. Full variable domain (remainder filled in from reference TRBV19 and TRBJ1-4): DGGITQSPKYLFRKEGQNVTLSCEQNLNHDAMYWYRQDPGQGLRLIYYSQIVNDFQKGDIAEGYSVSREKKESFPLTVTSAQKNPTAFYLCASSPDRTPGEKLFFGSGTQLSVL.

This chain links TRBV7-2 with TRBJ1-2; D is uncertain. V was trimmed by 1 base and J by 1 base, leaving 7 bases between them. The germline V gene has CDR1 SGHTA and CDR2 FQGNSA. The CDR3 has 14 amino acids. The CDR3 spells CASSLDGSNYGYTF. The CDR3 bases are TGTGCCAGCAGCTTAGATGGCAGTAACTATGGCTACACCTTC. The variable domain in full, completed from reference TRBV7-2 and TRBJ1-2, reads GAGVSQSPSNKVTEKGKDVELRCDPISGHTALYWYRQSLGQGLEFLIYFQGNSAPDKSGLPSDRFSAERTGGSVSTLTIQRTQQEDSAVYLCASSLDGSNYGYTFGSGTRLTVV.

The rearrangement joins TRBV10-3 to TRBJ2-1, with 9 bases aligning to TRBD1. The germline gives CDR1 ENHRY, CDR2 SYGVKD. V dropped 11 bases and J dropped 4; count of bases not matched to a gene: 6. CDR3 length: 13 residues. The CDR3 loop is CAGRQGVYNEQFF. CDR3 bases: TGTGCCGGCCGACAGGGGGTTTACAATGAGCAGTTCTTC.

DNA for the CDR3: TGTGCCAGCAGTTCCCGGCGGGGGAACACCGGGGAGCTGTTTTTT. Translated: CASSSRRGNTGELFF. The chain has TRBV6-5 and TRBJ2-2; tentatively, D is TRBD2 (6 bases). CDR3 length: 15 residues. The germline gives CDR1 MNHEY, CDR2 SVGAGI. V shed 4 bases and J shed 1 base, with 10 bases lying between them.

CDR3 bases: TGTGCCAGCATATCGGCGGACAATAGCAATCAGCCCCAGCATTTT. Protein product: CASISADNSNQPQHF. This chain uses TRBV28 with TRBJ1-5; D is possibly TRBD1 (5 bases). The CDR3 length is 15 residues. V lost 7 bases and J lost 0, with 13 bases in between. Germline V lookup: CDR1 MDHEN, CDR2 SYDVKM.

The genes are TRBV2 and TRBJ2-3; 12 positions agree with TRBD2. V lost 8 bases to trimming and J lost 5 bases; unmatched junction nucleotides: 14. The CDR3 is 17 residues long. Germline loops: CDR1 SNHLY, CDR2 FYNNEI. As DNA, the CDR3 is TGTGCCAGCGTCGGGGCTAGCGGGAGGGTATTTGGAGATACGCAGTATTTT. Amino acids: CASVGASGRVFGDTQYF.

The chain links TRBV6-5 to TRBJ1-2; possibly TRBD1 for D (5 bases). The ends were cut back, 8 bases at V and 3 bases at J, with 16 bases in the middle. This CDR3 contains 14 residues. CDR1 is MNHEY and CDR2 is SVGAGI in the germline V gene. The CDR3 region is CASRVEGRYYGYTF. The CDR3 DNA sequence: TGTGCCAGCCGGGTGGAGGGGCGGTACTATGGCTACACCTTC.